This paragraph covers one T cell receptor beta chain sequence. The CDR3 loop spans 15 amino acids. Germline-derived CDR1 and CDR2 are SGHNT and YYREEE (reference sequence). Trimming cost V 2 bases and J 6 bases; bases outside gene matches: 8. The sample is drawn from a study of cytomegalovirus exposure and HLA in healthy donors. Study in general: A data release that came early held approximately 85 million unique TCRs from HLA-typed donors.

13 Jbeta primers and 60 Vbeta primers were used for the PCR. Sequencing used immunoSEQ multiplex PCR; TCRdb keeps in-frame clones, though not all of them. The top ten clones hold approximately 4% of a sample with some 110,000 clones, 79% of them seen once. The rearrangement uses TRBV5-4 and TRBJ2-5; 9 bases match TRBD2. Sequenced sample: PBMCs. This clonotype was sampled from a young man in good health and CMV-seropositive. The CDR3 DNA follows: TGTGCCAGCAGCTTAGGTAGCGGGAGTGAAAAGACCCAGTACTTC. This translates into CASSLGSGSEKTQYF. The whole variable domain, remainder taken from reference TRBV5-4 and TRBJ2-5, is ETGVTQSPTHLIKTRGQQVTLRCSSQSGHNTVSWYQQALGQGPQFIFQYYREEENGRGNFPPRFSGLQFPNYSSELNVNALELDDSALYLCASSLGSGSEKTQYFGPGTRLLVL.